The TCR beta chain under discussion was sequenced for a study of blood T cell repertoires in COVID-19. Study summary: Sites in the United States, Italy and Spain provided acute and convalescent COVID-19 samples. PBMCs, B-cell-depleted T cells, or T cells were the source of the cDNA or gDNA that made up the material.

Original handling: Reference gene primer amplification in the assay estimated nucleated cell counts. TCRdb's table, derived via immunoSEQ multiplex PCR, lists solely in-frame clones and lacks some. From that table come the V and J calls and clone size; the DNA was used to work out D and trimming. The sample yields 40,000 to 45,000 clones, around 90% seen once. The length of the CDR3 is 16 residues. V shed 3 bases, J shed 5 bases, and the junction held 6 bases outside the gene matches. Germline CDR1 is LGHNA and CDR2 is YSLEER. V usage is TRBV4-3 and J usage is TRBJ2-3; the match to TRBD2 covers 12 bases. The sample was peripheral blood. This TCR came from a man aged 45-60 years with COVID-19, enrolled during active disease. The CDR3 coding sequence is TGCGCCAGCAGCCAGGGGACTAGCGGGTGGGAAGATACGCAGTATTTT. Residues: CASSQGTSGWEDTQYF.